Presented here are 2 T cell receptor beta chains from one specimen sequenced in a study of blood T cell repertoires in COVID-19. TCRdb's table, derived via immunoSEQ multiplex PCR, lists solely in-frame clones and lacks some. Of roughly 130,000 clones in the sample, over 75% were seen once. Input material: peripheral blood. All receptors derive from a man between 60 and 75 years old with active or convalescent COVID-19.

The chain links TRBV9 to TRBJ1-2; D unclear. V was pared by 0 bases and J by 4 bases, with 7 bases between. CDR3 size: 13 residues. Germline assignment: CDR1 SGDLS and CDR2 YYNGEE. In nucleotides, the CDR3 is TGTGCCAGCAGCGTAGCACCGCGCTATGGCTACACCTTC. Amino acids: CASSVAPRYGYTF.

This clone showed up just once. The chain recombines TRBV27 with TRBJ1-3; D might be TRBD1 (6 bases). Trimming cost V 3 bases and J 4 bases, with 10 bases left between them. CDR3 size: 14 residues. Germline CDR1 is MNHEY and CDR2 is SMNVEV (reference sequence). This CDR3 reads CASSFDRMGNTIYF. CDR3 coding DNA: TGTGCCAGCAGTTTTGACAGGATGGGAAACACCATATATTTT.